This section outlines one T cell receptor (beta chain) sequence together with its context. Antigen specificity is unknown. The data stem from a study of cytomegalovirus exposure and HLA in healthy donors. General study findings and limits: Among TCR beta chains of equal frequency, HLA-associated ones were more clonally expanded in a later analysis. In vitro confirmation showed three CMV-associated chains to be CMV antigen specific. In terms of immune exposure information, only CMV serostatus was available. Being productive about 87% or about 30% of the time was typical of most TCR beta V segments in an earlier analysis.

Primers included in the PCR were 60 Vbeta and 13 Jbeta primers. Produced via immunoSEQ multiplex PCR; TCRdb's table is partial and in-frame only. The table includes around 140,000 clones, 75% to 85% detected once. This CDR3 region has 15 residues. Unmatched junction bases numbered 9, after V lost 3 bases and J lost 6 bases. Per the germline V gene, CDR1 is SGHDN and CDR2 is FVKESK. The material sequenced was PBMCs. The rearrangement joins TRBV14 to TRBJ1-2, with 8 nucleotides matching TRBD1. This receptor was taken from a man aged 40-50 years in good health and CMV-seronegative. CDR3 sequence (DNA): TGTGCCAGCAGCCATCTTGACAGGGGTGGGAATGGCTACACCTTC. Protein product: CASSHLDRGGNGYTF. The whole variable domain, filled in from reference TRBV14 and TRBJ1-2, reads EAGVTQFPSHSVIEKGQTVTLRCDPISGHDNLYWYRRVMGKEIKFLLHFVKESKQDESGMPNNRFLAERTGGTYSTLKVQPAELEDSGVYFCASSHLDRGGNGYTFGSGTRLTVV.